A selection of T cell receptor beta chains follows, all from one sample in a study of T cells after yellow fever vaccination. TCRdb itself ran the 5' RACE reads through MiXCR, one entry per CDR3 protein. Of 300,000 to 350,000 distinct CDR3 sequences in the sample, 4% were seen once. The sample was PBMCs, taken 5 days after the yellow fever booster vaccination. The receptors were gathered from a man aged 18-30 years who received the YFV17D yellow fever vaccine. Both conserved end residues are part of each CDR3. Fields, in order: clone size, D gene, V gene, J gene, CDR3 DNA, CDR3 protein. A D gene is named only where the DNA matches it firmly. Clone size appears in some rows only: once, few, many, or a class for an expanded clone.

clone size: NA
D gene: NA
V gene: TRBV20-1
J gene: TRBJ1-5
CDR3 DNA: TGCAGTGCTGGGACGATTGAAGATCAGCCCCAGCATTTT
CDR3 protein: CSAGTIEDQPQHF

clone size: NA
D gene: NA
V gene: TRBV2
J gene: TRBJ2-2
CDR3 DNA: TGTGCCAGCAGTGCGGGGCCCGGGGAGCTGTTTTTT
CDR3 protein: CASSAGPGELFF

clone size: few
D gene: NA
V gene: TRBV6-5
J gene: TRBJ2-2
CDR3 DNA: TGTGCCAGCAGCCGGGGCATCGGGGAGCTGTTTTTT
CDR3 protein: CASSRGIGELFF

clone size: many
D gene: NA
V gene: TRBV20-1
J gene: TRBJ1-2
CDR3 DNA: TGCAGTGCTAGAGTCGTGACTGGTAGTGGCTACACCTTC
CDR3 protein: CSARVVTGSGYTF

clone size: NA
D gene: NA
V gene: TRBV7-6
J gene: TRBJ1-1
CDR3 DNA: TGTGCCAGCACTCCCTCATCCGGCTGGGACACTGAAGCTTTCTTT
CDR3 protein: CASTPSSGWDTEAFF

clone size: many
D gene: TRBD1
V gene: TRBV7-8
J gene: TRBJ2-2
CDR3 DNA: TGTGCCAGCAGCTTAGGGGACAGGGAGGCCGGGGAGCTGTTTTTT
CDR3 protein: CASSLGDREAGELFF

clone size: NA
D gene: NA
V gene: TRBV19
J gene: TRBJ1-5
CDR3 DNA: TGTGCCAGTAGTATAGAAGCCGGATACAGTCAGCCCCAGCATTTT
CDR3 protein: CASSIEAGYSQPQHF

clone size: NA
D gene: NA
V gene: TRBV7-2
J gene: TRBJ1-3
CDR3 DNA: TGTGCCAGCAGCTTAGTTCCCTTTAACTCTGGAAACACCATATATTTT
CDR3 protein: CASSLVPFNSGNTIYF

clone size: many
D gene: NA
V gene: TRBV5-6
J gene: TRBJ2-1
CDR3 DNA: TGTGCCAGCAGCGGCCGGCCACTCTACTCCTACAATGAGCAGTTCTTC
CDR3 protein: CASSGRPLYSYNEQFF

clone size: few
D gene: NA
V gene: TRBV5-1
J gene: TRBJ1-1
CDR3 DNA: TGCGCCAGCAGCTTGGGAGGCGGGACACGTGAAGCTTTCTTT
CDR3 protein: CASSLGGGTREAFF

clone size: few
D gene: NA
V gene: TRBV12-3/TRBV12-4
J gene: TRBJ1-3
CDR3 DNA: TGTGCCAGCAGTTTACAACTCAGCAGAAGCTCTGGAAACACCATATATTTT
CDR3 protein: CASSLQLSRSSGNTIYF

clone size: many
D gene: NA
V gene: TRBV18
J gene: TRBJ2-2
CDR3 DNA: TGTGCCAGCTCACCGTTCGCTCAGGGGAACACCGGGGAGCTGTTTTTT
CDR3 protein: CASSPFAQGNTGELFF

clone size: many
D gene: TRBD2
V gene: TRBV20-1
J gene: TRBJ2-1
CDR3 DNA: TGCAGTGCTCCTCCGGGGGCTAGCGGGCCTTACAATGAGCAGTTCTTC
CDR3 protein: CSAPPGASGPYNEQFF

clone size: few
D gene: TRBD2
V gene: TRBV10-1
J gene: TRBJ2-1
CDR3 DNA: TGCGCCAGCAGTGACCCGACTAGCGGGGGAAACAATGAGCAGTTCTTC
CDR3 protein: CASSDPTSGGNNEQFF

clone size: NA
D gene: TRBD1
V gene: TRBV5-1
J gene: TRBJ1-3
CDR3 DNA: TGCGCCAGCAGCCCTTACAGGGGTTCTGGAAACACCATATATTTT
CDR3 protein: CASSPYRGSGNTIYF

clone size: NA
D gene: NA
V gene: TRBV19
J gene: TRBJ1-2
CDR3 DNA: TGTGCCAGTAGTCTCTCCTTCTATGGCTACACCTTC
CDR3 protein: CASSLSFYGYTF

clone size: many
D gene: NA
V gene: TRBV5-1
J gene: TRBJ2-1
CDR3 DNA: TGCGCCAGCAGCTTGGCCCTGGGGTACAATGAGCAGTTCTTC
CDR3 protein: CASSLALGYNEQFF

clone size: NA
D gene: TRBD1
V gene: TRBV7-3
J gene: TRBJ2-3
CDR3 DNA: TGTGCCAGCAGCCCCGGGACAGGCTTCGATACGCAGTATTTT
CDR3 protein: CASSPGTGFDTQYF

clone size: many
D gene: NA
V gene: TRBV19
J gene: TRBJ1-1
CDR3 DNA: TGTGCCAGCAAGTTAAGCGGGACCTTGAACACTGAAGCTTTCTTT
CDR3 protein: CASKLSGTLNTEAFF

clone size: NA
D gene: TRBD1
V gene: TRBV6-2/TRBV6-3
J gene: TRBJ1-1
CDR3 DNA: TGTGCCAGCAGTTATCAGGGGGCTTCTGAAGCTTTCTTT
CDR3 protein: CASSYQGASEAFF

clone size: few
D gene: NA
V gene: TRBV4-2
J gene: TRBJ1-5
CDR3 DNA: TGTGCCAGCAGCCAGGGACGTTGGGATAGCAATCAGCCCCAGCATTTT
CDR3 protein: CASSQGRWDSNQPQHF

clone size: NA
D gene: TRBD1
V gene: TRBV14
J gene: TRBJ1-2
CDR3 DNA: TGTGCCAGCAGCCTATTGACAGGGGCGGGAGGCTACACCTTC
CDR3 protein: CASSLLTGAGGYTF

clone size: many
D gene: TRBD1
V gene: TRBV7-2
J gene: TRBJ1-6
CDR3 DNA: TGTGCCAGCAGCTTAAATGGACAGGGGGCTAATTCACCCCTCCACTTT
CDR3 protein: CASSLNGQGANSPLHF

clone size: few
D gene: NA
V gene: TRBV7-9
J gene: TRBJ2-5
CDR3 DNA: TGTGCCAGCAGCTCGGCTCTAAAAGAAGAGACCCAGTACTTC
CDR3 protein: CASSSALKEETQYF

clone size: many
D gene: NA
V gene: TRBV4-3
J gene: TRBJ2-2
CDR3 DNA: TGCGCCAGCAGCCCCCACGGCCGCGGGAACACCGGGGAGCTGTTTTTT
CDR3 protein: CASSPHGRGNTGELFF

clone size: many
D gene: NA
V gene: TRBV5-1
J gene: TRBJ2-3
CDR3 DNA: TGCGCCAGCAGCAAGGACTCCCACCCGTCAGATACGCAGTATTTT
CDR3 protein: CASSKDSHPSDTQYF

clone size: many
D gene: TRBD1
V gene: TRBV6-6
J gene: TRBJ2-5
CDR3 DNA: TGTGCCAGCAGTTACTTGCAGGGGGAAGAGACCCAGTACTTC
CDR3 protein: CASSYLQGEETQYF

clone size: NA
D gene: NA
V gene: TRBV18
J gene: TRBJ2-1
CDR3 DNA: TGTGCCAGCTCACCAGTGGGGTCCAATGAGCAGTTCTTC
CDR3 protein: CASSPVGSNEQFF

clone size: few
D gene: NA
V gene: TRBV4-3
J gene: TRBJ2-2
CDR3 DNA: TGCGCCAGCAGCCAAGATCTATACGGTGGTCCCGGGGAGCTGTTTTTT
CDR3 protein: CASSQDLYGGPGELFF

clone size: NA
D gene: NA
V gene: TRBV7-6
J gene: TRBJ2-5
CDR3 DNA: TGTGCCAGCAGCGGGGACCCGCTGGAGACCCAGTACTTC
CDR3 protein: CASSGDPLETQYF

clone size: many
D gene: NA
V gene: TRBV7-6
J gene: TRBJ1-4
CDR3 DNA: TGTGCCAGCAGCCCCGCCCCATCAACTAATGAAAAACTGTTTTTT
CDR3 protein: CASSPAPSTNEKLFF